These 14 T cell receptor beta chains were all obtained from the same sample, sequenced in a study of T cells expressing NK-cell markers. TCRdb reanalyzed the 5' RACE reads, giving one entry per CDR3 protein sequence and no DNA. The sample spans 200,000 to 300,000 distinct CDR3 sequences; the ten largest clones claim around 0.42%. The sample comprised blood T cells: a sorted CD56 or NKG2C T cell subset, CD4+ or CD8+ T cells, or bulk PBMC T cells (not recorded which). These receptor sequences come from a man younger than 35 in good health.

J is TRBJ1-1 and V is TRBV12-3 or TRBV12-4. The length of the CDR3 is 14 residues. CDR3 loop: CASRLDGLVTEAFF.

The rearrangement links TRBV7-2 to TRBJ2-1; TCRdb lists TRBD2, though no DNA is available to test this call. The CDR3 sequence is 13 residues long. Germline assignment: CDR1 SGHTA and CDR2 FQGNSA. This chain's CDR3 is CASSLARTIMQFF.

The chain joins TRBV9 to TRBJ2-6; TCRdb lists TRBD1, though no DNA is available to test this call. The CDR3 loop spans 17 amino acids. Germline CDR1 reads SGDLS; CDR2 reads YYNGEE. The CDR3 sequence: CASSARTGVGGANVLTF.

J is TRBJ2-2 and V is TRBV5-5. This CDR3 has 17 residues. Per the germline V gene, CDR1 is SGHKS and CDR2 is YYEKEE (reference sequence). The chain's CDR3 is CASSTTPENANTGELFF. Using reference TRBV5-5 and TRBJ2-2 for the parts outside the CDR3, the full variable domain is DAGVTQSPTHLIKTRGQQVTLRCSPISGHKSVSWYQQVLGQGPQFIFQYYEKEERGRGNFPDRFSARQFPNYSSELNVNALLLGDSALYLCASSTTPENANTGELFFGEGSRLTVL.

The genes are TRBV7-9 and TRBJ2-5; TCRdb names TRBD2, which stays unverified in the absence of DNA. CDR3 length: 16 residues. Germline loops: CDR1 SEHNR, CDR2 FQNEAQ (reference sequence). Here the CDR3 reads CASRETSGSSIQTQYF.

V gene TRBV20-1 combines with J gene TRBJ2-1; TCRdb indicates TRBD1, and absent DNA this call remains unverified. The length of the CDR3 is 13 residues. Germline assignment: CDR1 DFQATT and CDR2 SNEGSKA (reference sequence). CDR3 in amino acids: CSARPSTGNEQFF.

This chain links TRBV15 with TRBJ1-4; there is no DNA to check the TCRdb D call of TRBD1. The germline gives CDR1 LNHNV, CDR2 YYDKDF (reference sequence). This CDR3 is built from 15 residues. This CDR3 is CATSRDAGANEKLFF.

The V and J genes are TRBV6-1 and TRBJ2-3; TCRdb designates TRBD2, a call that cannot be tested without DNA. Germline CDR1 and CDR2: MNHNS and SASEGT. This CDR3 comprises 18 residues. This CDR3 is CASSQLAGVGVRTDTQYF.

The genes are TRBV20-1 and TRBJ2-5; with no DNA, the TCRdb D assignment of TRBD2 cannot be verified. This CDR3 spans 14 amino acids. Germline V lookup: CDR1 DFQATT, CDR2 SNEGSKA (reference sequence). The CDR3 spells CSAIDPTSGETQYF.

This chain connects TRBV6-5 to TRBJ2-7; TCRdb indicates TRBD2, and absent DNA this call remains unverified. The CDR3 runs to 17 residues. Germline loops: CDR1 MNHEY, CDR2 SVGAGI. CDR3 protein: CASSYSSGLAGISEQYF.

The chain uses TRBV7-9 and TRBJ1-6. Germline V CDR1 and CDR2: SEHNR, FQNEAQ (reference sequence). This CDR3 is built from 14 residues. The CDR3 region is CASSSQTYNSPLHF.

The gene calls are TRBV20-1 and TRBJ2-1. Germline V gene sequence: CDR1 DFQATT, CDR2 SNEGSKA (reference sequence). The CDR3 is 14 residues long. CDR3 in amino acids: CSAYRQSSYNEQFF.

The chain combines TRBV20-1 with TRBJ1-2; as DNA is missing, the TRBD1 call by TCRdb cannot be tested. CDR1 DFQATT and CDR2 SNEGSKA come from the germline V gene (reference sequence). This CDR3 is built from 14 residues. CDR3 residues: CSAIQDRGTDGYTF.

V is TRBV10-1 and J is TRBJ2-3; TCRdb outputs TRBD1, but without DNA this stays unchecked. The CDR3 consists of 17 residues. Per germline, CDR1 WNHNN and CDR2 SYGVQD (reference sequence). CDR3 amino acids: CASSEPPGQGVPDTQYF.